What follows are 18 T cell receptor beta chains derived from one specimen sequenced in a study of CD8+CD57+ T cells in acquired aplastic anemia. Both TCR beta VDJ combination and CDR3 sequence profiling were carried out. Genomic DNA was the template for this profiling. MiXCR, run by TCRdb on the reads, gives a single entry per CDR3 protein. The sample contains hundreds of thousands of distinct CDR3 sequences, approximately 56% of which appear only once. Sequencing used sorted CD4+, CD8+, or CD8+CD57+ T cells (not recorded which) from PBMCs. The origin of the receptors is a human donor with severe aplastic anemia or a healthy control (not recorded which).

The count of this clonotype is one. CDR3 residues: CASSPKGRSKLFF. CDR3 bases: TGTGCCAGTAGTCCCAAGGGGCGCAGTAAACTGTTTTTT. The chain uses TRBV19 and TRBJ1-4; D perhaps matches TRBD1 (5 bases). V lost 5 bases and J lost 11, with 15 bases in between. The CDR3 spans 13 residues. Germline CDR1 and CDR2: LNHDA and SQIVND (reference sequence). The whole variable domain, remainder taken from reference TRBV19 and TRBJ1-4, is DGGITQSPKYLFRKEGQNVTLSCEQNLNHDAMYWYRQDPGQGLRLIYYSQIVNDFQKGDIAEGYSVSREKKESFPLTVTSAQKNPTAFYLCASSPKGRSKLFFGSGTQLSVL.

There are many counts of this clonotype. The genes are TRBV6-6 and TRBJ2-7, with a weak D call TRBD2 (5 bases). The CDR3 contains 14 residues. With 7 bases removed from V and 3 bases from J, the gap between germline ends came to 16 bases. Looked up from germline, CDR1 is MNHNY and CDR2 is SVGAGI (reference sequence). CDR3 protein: CASTGTRLLYEQYF. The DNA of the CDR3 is TGTGCCAGCACCGGAACTCGACTACTCTACGAGCAGTACTTC.

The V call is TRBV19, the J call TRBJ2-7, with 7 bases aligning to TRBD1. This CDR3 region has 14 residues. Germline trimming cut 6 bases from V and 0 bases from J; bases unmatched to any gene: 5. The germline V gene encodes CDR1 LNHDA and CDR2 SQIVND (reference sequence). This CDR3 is CASSGQVTSYEQYF. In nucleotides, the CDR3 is TGTGCCAGTAGCGGACAGGTTACCTCCTACGAGCAGTACTTC.

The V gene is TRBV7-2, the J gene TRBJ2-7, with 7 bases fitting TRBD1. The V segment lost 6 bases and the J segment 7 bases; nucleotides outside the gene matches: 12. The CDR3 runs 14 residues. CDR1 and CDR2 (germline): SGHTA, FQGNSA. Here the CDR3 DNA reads TGTGCCAGCAGTTCCATTGACAGGGTGGGGGAGCAGTACTTC. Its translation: CASSSIDRVGEQYF.

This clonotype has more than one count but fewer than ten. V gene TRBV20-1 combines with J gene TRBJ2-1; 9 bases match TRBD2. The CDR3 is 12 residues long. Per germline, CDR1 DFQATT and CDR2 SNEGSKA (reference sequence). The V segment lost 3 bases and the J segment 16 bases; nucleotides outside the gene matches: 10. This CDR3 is CSARLGGGASFF. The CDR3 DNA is TGCAGTGCTAGGTTGGGCGGGGGGGCCTCATTCTTC.

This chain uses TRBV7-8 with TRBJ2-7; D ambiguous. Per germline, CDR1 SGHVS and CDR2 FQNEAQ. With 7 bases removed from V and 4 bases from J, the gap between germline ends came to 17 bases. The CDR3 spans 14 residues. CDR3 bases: TGTGCCAGCACCCTCGACGGCCCACGGTACGAGCAGTACTTC. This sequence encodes CASTLDGPRYEQYF.

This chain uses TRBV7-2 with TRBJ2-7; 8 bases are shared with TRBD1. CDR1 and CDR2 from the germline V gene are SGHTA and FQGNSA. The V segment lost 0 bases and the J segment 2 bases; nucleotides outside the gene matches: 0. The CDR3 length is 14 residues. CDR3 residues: CASSLAGQAYEQYF. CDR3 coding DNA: TGTGCCAGCAGCTTAGCGGGACAGGCCTACGAGCAGTACTTC.

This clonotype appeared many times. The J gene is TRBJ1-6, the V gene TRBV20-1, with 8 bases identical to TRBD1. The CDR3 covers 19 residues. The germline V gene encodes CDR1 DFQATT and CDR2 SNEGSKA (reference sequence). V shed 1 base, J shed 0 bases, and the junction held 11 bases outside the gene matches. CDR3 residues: CSARGPNRDRFSYNSPLHF. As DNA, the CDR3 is TGCAGTGCTAGAGGCCCGAACCGGGACAGGTTCTCCTATAATTCACCCCTCCACTTT.

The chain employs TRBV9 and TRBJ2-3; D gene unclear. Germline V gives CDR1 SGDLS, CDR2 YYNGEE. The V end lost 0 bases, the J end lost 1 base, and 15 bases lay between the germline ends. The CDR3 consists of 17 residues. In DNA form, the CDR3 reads TGTGCCAGCAGCGTAGGGGGTAGTGCAAGCGGCACAGATACGCAGTATTTT. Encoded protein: CASSVGGSASGTDTQYF. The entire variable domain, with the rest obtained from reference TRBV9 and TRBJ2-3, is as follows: DSGVTQTPKHLITATGQRVTLRCSPRSGDLSVYWYQQSLDQGLQFLIQYYNGEERAKGNILERFSAQQFPDLHSELNLSSLELGDSALYFCASSVGGSASGTDTQYFGPGTRLTVL.

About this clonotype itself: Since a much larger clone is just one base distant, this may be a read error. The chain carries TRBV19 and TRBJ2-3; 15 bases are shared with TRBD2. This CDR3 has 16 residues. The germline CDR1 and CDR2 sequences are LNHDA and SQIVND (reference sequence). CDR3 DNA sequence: TGTACCAGTAGTTTCGGACTAGCGGGGGGGCCGGCTACGCAGTATTTT. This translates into CTSSFGLAGGPATQYF.

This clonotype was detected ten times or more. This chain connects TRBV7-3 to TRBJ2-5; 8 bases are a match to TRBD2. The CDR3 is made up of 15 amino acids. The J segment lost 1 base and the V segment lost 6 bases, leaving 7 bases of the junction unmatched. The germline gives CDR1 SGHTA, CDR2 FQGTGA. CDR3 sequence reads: CASREGAGVQETQYF. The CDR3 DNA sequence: TGTGCCAGCAGGGAAGGAGCGGGGGTCCAAGAGACCCAGTACTTC. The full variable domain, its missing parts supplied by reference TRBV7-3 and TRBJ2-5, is GAGVSQTPSNKVTEKGKYVELRCDPISGHTALYWYRQSLGQGPEFLIYFQGTGAADDSGLPNDRFFAVRPEGSVSTLKIQRTERGDSAVYLCASREGAGVQETQYFGPGTRLLVL.

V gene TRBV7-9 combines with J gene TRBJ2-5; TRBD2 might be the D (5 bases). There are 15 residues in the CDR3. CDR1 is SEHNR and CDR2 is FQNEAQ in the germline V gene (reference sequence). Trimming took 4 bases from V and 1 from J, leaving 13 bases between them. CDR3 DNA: TGTGCCAGCAGCTCAGGACTGCCGATCCAAGAGACCCAGTACTTC. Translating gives CASSSGLPIQETQYF.

This CDR3 reads CASSLGEGAQYGYTF. The CDR3 nucleotides read TGTGCCAGCAGCTTGGGCGAAGGGGCGCAGTATGGCTACACCTTC. V and J are TRBV13 and TRBJ1-2, with D possibly matching TRBD1 (5 bases). V lost 3 bases to trimming and J lost 5 bases, with 16 bases between them. CDR3 length: 15 residues. Germline V gene lookup returns CDR1 PRHDT and CDR2 FYEKMQ (reference sequence).

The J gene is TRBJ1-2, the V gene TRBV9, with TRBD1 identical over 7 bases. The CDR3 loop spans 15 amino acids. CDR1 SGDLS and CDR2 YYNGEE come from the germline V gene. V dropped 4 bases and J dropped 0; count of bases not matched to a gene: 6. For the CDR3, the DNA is TGTGCCAGCAGCCCCCGGGACAGCCCTAACTATGGCTACACCTTC. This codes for CASSPRDSPNYGYTF.

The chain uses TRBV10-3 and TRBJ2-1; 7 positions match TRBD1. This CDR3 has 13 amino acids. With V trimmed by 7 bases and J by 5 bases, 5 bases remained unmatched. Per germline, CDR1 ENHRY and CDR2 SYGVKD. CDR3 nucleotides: TGTGCCATCACGGGGCAGGGGGACAATGAGCAGTTCTTC. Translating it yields CAITGQGDNEQFF.

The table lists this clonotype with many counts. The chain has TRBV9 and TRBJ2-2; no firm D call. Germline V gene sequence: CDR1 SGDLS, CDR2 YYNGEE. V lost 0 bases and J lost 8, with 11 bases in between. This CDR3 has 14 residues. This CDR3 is CASSVARETGELFF. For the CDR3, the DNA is TGTGCCAGCAGCGTAGCTAGAGAGACGGGGGAGCTGTTTTTT.

The CDR3 DNA follows: TGCGCCAGCAGCTTGCTACGGGAGCGGGATGAGCAGTTCTTC. It translates to CASSLLRERDEQFF. The rearrangement uses TRBV5-1 and TRBJ2-1; TRBD2 is a possible D gene (6 bases). The CDR3 is 14 amino acids. Per the germline V gene, CDR1 is SGHRS and CDR2 is YFSETQ. V shed 1 base and J shed 8 bases, with 13 bases lying between them.

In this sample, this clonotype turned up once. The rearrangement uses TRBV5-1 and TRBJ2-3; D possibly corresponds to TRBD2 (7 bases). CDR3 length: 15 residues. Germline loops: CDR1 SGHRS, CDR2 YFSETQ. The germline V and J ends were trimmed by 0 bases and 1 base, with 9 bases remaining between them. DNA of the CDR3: TGCGCCAGCAGCTTGGAGGGGGGGGGCACAGATACGCAGTATTTT. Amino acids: CASSLEGGGTDTQYF.